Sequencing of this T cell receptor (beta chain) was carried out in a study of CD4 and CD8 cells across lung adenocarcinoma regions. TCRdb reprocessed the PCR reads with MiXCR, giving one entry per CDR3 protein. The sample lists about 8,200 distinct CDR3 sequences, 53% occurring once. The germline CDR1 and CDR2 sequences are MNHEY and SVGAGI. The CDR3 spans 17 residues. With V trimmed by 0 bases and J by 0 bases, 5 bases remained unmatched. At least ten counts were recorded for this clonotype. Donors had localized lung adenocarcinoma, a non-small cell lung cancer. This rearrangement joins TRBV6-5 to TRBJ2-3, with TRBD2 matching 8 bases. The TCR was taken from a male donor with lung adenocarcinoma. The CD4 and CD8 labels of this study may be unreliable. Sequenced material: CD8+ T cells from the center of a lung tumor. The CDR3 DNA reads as TGTGCCAGCAGTTACTCGTCCCCGGGGGGGAGCACAGATACGCAGTATTTT. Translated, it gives CASSYSSPGGSTDTQYF.